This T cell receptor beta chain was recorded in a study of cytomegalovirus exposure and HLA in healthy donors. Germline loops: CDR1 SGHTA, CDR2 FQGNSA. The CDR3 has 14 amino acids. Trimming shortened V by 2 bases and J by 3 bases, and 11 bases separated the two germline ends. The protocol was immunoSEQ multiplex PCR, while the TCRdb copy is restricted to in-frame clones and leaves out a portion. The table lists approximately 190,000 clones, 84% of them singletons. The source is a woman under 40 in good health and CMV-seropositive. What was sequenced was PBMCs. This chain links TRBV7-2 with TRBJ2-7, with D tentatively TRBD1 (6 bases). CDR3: CASSLYTGSYEQYF. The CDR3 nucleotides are TGTGCCAGCAGCTTATATACAGGGAGCTACGAGCAGTACTTC.